The text below deals with one T cell receptor (beta chain). V was shortened by 2 bases and J by 6 bases, with 20 bases between the two germline ends. The germline gives CDR1 SGHTS, CDR2 YDEGEE. The CDR3 extends over 16 amino acids. This entry comes from a study of blood T cell repertoires in COVID-19. The overall study: Both acute and convalescent COVID-19 samples were obtained from the United States, Italy and Spain.

Only in-frame clones appear in the TCRdb table, and some are missing; sequencing was by immunoSEQ multiplex PCR. The data hold roughly 180,000 clones, with 85% observed a single time. The chain uses TRBV5-8 and TRBJ1-1, with D perhaps matching TRBD1 (5 bases). The sequence was obtained from a woman in her sixties or seventies with acute or convalescent COVID-19. The sequenced sample was peripheral blood. The DNA for the CDR3 is TGTGCCAGCAGCTTCAGGGCGGCCTCAATAACTGCTGAAGCTTTCTTT. Its translation: CASSFRAASITAEAFF. Full variable domain (missing parts from reference TRBV5-8 and TRBJ1-1): EAGVTQSPTHLIKTRGQQATLRCSPISGHTSVYWYQQALGLGLQFLLWYDEGEERNRGNFPPRFSGRQFPNYSSELNVNALELEDSALYLCASSFRAASITAEAFFGQGTRLTVV.